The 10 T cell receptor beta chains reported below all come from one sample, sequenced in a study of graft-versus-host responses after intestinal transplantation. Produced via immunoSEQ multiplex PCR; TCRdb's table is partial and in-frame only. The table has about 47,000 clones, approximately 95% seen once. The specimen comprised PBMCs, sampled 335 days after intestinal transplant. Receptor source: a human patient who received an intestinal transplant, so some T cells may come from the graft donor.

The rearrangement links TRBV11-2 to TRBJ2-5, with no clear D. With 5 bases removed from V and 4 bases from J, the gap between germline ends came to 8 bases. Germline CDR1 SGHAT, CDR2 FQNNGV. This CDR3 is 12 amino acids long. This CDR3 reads CASSQPPETQYF. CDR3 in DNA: TGTGCCAGCAGCCAGCCCCCAGAGACCCAGTACTTC.

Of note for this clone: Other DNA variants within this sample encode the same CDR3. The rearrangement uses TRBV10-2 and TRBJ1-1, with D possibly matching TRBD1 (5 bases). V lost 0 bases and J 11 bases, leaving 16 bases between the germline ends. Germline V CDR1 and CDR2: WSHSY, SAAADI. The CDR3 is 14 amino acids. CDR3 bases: TGCGCCAGCAGTGAGTCGAGCAGGGCCGGATCGGCTTTCTTT. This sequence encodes CASSESSRAGSAFF.

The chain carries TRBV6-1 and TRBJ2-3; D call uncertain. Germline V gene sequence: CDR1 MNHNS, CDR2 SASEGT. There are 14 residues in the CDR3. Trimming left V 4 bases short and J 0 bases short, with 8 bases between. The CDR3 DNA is TGTGCCAGCAGTGTCAAAGTTAGCACAGATACGCAGTATTTT. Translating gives CASSVKVSTDTQYF.

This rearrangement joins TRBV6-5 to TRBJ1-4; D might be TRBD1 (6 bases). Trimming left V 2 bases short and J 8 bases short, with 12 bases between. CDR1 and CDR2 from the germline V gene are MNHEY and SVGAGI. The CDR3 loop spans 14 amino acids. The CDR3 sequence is CASSYRGIEEKLFF. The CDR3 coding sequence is TGTGCCAGCAGTTACAGGGGGATCGAAGAAAAACTGTTTTTT.

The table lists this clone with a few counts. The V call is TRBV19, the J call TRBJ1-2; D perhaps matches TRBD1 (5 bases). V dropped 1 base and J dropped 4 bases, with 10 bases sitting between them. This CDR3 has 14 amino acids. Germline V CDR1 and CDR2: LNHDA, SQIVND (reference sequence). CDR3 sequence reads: CASSIGTKSYGYTF. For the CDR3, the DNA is TGTGCCAGTAGTATAGGGACAAAGTCCTATGGCTACACCTTC.

In DNA form, the CDR3 reads TGTGCCAGCAGCTTGAAAGGTTTTAGGTGGGAGCAGTACTTC. Translation gives CASSLKGFRWEQYF. The chain uses TRBV5-4 and TRBJ2-7; no definite D call. The germline V and J ends were trimmed by 1 base and 7 bases, with 15 bases remaining between them. This CDR3 has 14 residues. The germline V gene has CDR1 SGHNT and CDR2 YYREEE (reference sequence).

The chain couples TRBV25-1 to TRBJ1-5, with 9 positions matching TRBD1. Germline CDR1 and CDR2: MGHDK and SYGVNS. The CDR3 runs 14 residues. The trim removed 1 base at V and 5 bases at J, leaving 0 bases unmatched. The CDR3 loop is CASSEWTGDQPQHF. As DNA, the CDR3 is TGTGCCAGCAGTGAATGGACAGGGGATCAGCCCCAGCATTTT.

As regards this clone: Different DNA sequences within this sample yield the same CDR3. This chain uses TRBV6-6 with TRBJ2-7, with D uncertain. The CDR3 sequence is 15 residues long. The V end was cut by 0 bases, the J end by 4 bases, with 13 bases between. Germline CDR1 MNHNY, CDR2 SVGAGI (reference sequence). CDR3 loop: CASSYSNPALYEQYF. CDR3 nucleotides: TGTGCCAGCAGTTACTCGAACCCGGCCCTATACGAGCAGTACTTC.

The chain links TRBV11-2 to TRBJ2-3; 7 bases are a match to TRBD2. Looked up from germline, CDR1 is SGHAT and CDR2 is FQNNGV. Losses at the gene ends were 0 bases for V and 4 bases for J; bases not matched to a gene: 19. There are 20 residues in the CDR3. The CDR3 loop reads CASSLDEVVRWLAAADTQYF. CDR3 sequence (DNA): TGTGCCAGCAGCTTAGATGAGGTGGTAAGGTGGCTAGCGGCCGCAGATACGCAGTATTTT.

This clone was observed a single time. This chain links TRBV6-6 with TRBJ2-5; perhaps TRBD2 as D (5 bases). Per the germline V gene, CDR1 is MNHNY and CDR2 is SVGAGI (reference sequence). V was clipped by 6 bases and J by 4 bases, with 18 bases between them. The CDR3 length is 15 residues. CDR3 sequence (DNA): TGTGCCAGCAGGCCATTAACTAGTTTGGGAGAGACCCAGTACTTC. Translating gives CASRPLTSLGETQYF.